Listed below are T cell receptor beta chains from one sample, sequenced in a study of human thymus T cells. The protocol was immunoSEQ multiplex PCR, while the TCRdb copy is restricted to in-frame clones and leaves out a portion. Of roughly 86,000 clones listed, about 96% are singletons. Specimen: thymus tissue. All receptors come from a boy in the first two years of life with a congenital heart defect but otherwise immunologically healthy. Each CDR3 is given with its conserved first and last residue. A D gene is named only where the DNA matches it firmly. Clone size is shown for a subset of rows, as once, few, many or a class of expanded clone.

j_call v_call clone_size d_call cdr3_nt cdr3_aa
TRBJ2-3 TRBV5-8 . . TGTGCCAGCAGCTCTCGCGGATCGTTGGATACGCAGTATTTT CASSSRGSLDTQYF
TRBJ2-3 TRBV20-1 . . TGCAGTGCTAGAGGGGATACGCAGTATTTT CSARGDTQYF
TRBJ1-3 TRBV27 . TRBD1 TGTGCCAGCAGTGCCGGGACAGCCTCTGGAAACACCATATATTTT CASSAGTASGNTIYF
TRBJ2-7 TRBV10-2 . TRBD2 TGCGCCAGCAGTGAGTCGGGGAGGGAAAGCGTTCTCTACGAGCAGTACTTC CASSESGRESVLYEQYF
TRBJ1-2 TRBV5-1 . TRBD1 TGCGCCAGCAGCCCGGGACAGGAAAATGGCTACACCTTC CASSPGQENGYTF
TRBJ2-7 TRBV19 . TRBD1 TGTGCCAGTAGCCCGGACAGGCCATCCTACGAGCAGTACTTC CASSPDRPSYEQYF
TRBJ2-7 TRBV7-9 once . TGTGCCAGCAGCTTGTTGTACGAGCAGTACTTC CASSLLYEQYF
TRBJ2-3 TRBV7-9 . . TGTGCCAGCAGCTTAGCCAGTCCCGACTCAGGGCTAGATACGCAGTATTTT CASSLASPDSGLDTQYF
TRBJ2-5 TRBV6-5 . . TGTGCCAGCAGTTACTCCTTGGACCGCTACCAAGAGACCCAGTACTTC CASSYSLDRYQETQYF
TRBJ2-3 TRBV7-2 once . TGTGCCAGCAGCTTAGTTCCGGCTAGTTTCAGTACAGATACGCAGTATTTT CASSLVPASFSTDTQYF
TRBJ1-5 TRBV10-3 . . TGTGCCATCAGTGGTGGGAGCAATCAGCCCCAGCATTTT CAISGGSNQPQHF
TRBJ2-7 TRBV19 . TRBD1 TGTGCCAGTAGTATTGGTAGCGAGGGCCCCAGGGGGTACGAGCAGTACTTC CASSIGSEGPRGYEQYF
TRBJ2-7 TRBV11-2 . TRBD1 TGTGCCAGCAGCTTATGCGAAGGGGGCAGGGGATCGGCGTCCTACGAGCAGTACTTC CASSLCEGGRGSASYEQYF
TRBJ2-7 TRBV5-5 . TRBD1 TGTGCCAGCAGAAACCGCCCCGGACAGGAAAACTACGAGCAGTACTTC CASRNRPGQENYEQYF
TRBJ2-5 TRBV29-1 . TRBD2 TGCAGCGTTGAAAGCGGGAGGGCCGGGTGGGTGGAGACCCAGTACTTC CSVESGRAGWVETQYF
TRBJ2-5 TRBV7-4 . TRBD2 TGTGCCAGCAGCTCCAGTTCGCCCGGACTAGCGGATCTCCAAGAGACCCAGTACTTC CASSSSSPGLADLQETQYF